What follows are 29 T cell receptor beta chains derived from one specimen sequenced in a study of blood T cell repertoires in COVID-19. Generated by immunoSEQ multiplex PCR, the TCRdb table keeps only in-frame clones and is missing some. The sample lists about 220,000 clones; around 88% were seen once. The sample comprised PBMCs or T cells enriched from blood (not recorded which). The source is a woman in her forties or fifties with acute COVID-19.

The genes are TRBV28 and TRBJ2-2, with D hard to call. This CDR3 is 12 amino acids long. CDR1 and CDR2 (germline): MDHEN, SYDVKM. V was pared by 6 bases and J by 9 bases, with 11 bases between. The CDR3 loop is CASRGVERELFF. The CDR3 nucleotides are TGTGCCAGCAGAGGAGTCGAGCGGGAGCTGTTTTTT.

The rearrangement links TRBV6-5 to TRBJ1-2, with TRBD1 matching over 7 bases. Germline-derived CDR1 and CDR2 are MNHEY and SVGAGI. The CDR3 is 15 amino acids. V lost 0 bases, J lost 6 bases, and 7 bases stayed unmatched. CDR3 amino acids: CASSYSMGQRDGYTF. CDR3 nucleotide sequence: TGTGCCAGCAGTTACTCGATGGGACAGAGAGATGGCTACACCTTC.

CDR3 DNA: TGTGCCAGCAGCTTAGCGCTAAGGGGTTCTGAGCAGTACTTC. It specifies CASSLALRGSEQYF. The chain carries TRBV7-2 and TRBJ2-7, with a tentative D call TRBD1 (5 bases). This CDR3 region has 14 residues. V was cut by 0 bases and J by 7 bases, with 13 bases left in between. Germline V gives CDR1 SGHTA, CDR2 FQGNSA.

V is TRBV7-2 and J is TRBJ2-3, with D possibly matching TRBD2 (5 bases). Per germline, CDR1 SGHTA and CDR2 FQGNSA. The CDR3 runs to 15 residues. V was clipped by 4 bases and J by 3 bases, with 14 bases between them. CDR3 loop: CASSYRGSRTDTQYF. The CDR3 DNA reads as TGTGCCAGCAGCTACAGAGGGAGTAGAACAGATACGCAGTATTTT.

This chain connects TRBV28 to TRBJ1-2; 7 nucleotides align to TRBD1. This CDR3 spans 14 amino acids. The V segment lost 6 bases and the J segment 3 bases; nucleotides outside the gene matches: 7. The germline V gene has CDR1 MDHEN and CDR2 SYDVKM. In nucleotides, the CDR3 is TGTGCCAGCAGCCCCGGGACAGATTACTATGGCTACACCTTC. It codes for CASSPGTDYYGYTF.

About this clone itself: The germline gene is not matched at one end of the junction; a read error may be the cause. The genes are TRBV3-1 (or the pseudogene TRBV3-2) and TRBJ2-7, with unresolved D. The CDR3 consists of 9 residues. Germline lookup yields CDR1 LGHDT and CDR2 YNNKEL (reference sequence). CDR3 coding DNA: TGTGCCAGCAGCCACGCGGAGAACTTC. Encoded protein: CASSHAENF.

The chain links TRBV4-3 to TRBJ2-5; TRBD2 is a possible D gene (6 bases). Trimming removed 0 bases at V and 2 bases at J, with 13 bases between. Germline V lookup: CDR1 LGHNA, CDR2 YSLEER. CDR3 size: 16 residues. The CDR3 reads CASSQDLGLGQETQYF. In DNA, the CDR3 is TGCGCCAGCAGCCAAGATTTGGGACTGGGACAAGAGACCCAGTACTTC.

This chain links TRBV6-5 with TRBJ1-6; D is uncertain. Germline V lookup: CDR1 MNHEY, CDR2 SVGAGI. The CDR3 is 14 residues long. Trimming shortened V by 6 bases and J by 9 bases, and 15 bases separated the two germline ends. The CDR3 spells CASRPTIQSSPLHF. In DNA form, the CDR3 reads TGTGCCAGCAGGCCAACAATACAGTCTTCACCCCTCCACTTT.

The V and J genes are TRBV15 and TRBJ2-1; D gene uncertain. Germline CDR1 is LNHNV and CDR2 is YYDKDF (reference sequence). V was pared by 3 bases and J by 4 bases, with 19 bases between. The CDR3 sequence is 17 residues long. CDR3 nucleotides: TGTGCCACCAGCAGGACTCAGATGTCTCCTGCATACAATGAGCAGTTCTTC. Residues: CATSRTQMSPAYNEQFF.

The chain recombines TRBV5-1 with TRBJ1-1; no clear D gene. Germline values: CDR1 SGHRS, CDR2 YFSETQ. V dropped 1 base and J dropped 3 bases, with 13 bases sitting between them. The CDR3 length is 15 residues. In DNA form, the CDR3 reads TGCGCCAGCAGCTTGTCCGGGGTAAGGGACACTGAAGCTTTCTTT. This encodes CASSLSGVRDTEAFF.

CDR3 bases: TGTGCCAGTAGTCCCATCAGGGGATCGACCTTAAATAGCAATCAGCCCCAGCATTTT. Its protein is CASSPIRGSTLNSNQPQHF. The genes are TRBV19 and TRBJ1-5, with D perhaps matching TRBD1 (6 bases). Trimming pared 5 bases from V and 0 bases from J, leaving 23 bases between. The CDR3 sequence is 19 residues long. Germline lookup yields CDR1 LNHDA and CDR2 SQIVND (reference sequence).

The CDR3 here is CASSPGTGAREGTYEQYF. DNA for the CDR3: TGTGCCAGCAGCCCCGGGACAGGGGCGAGAGAGGGGACCTACGAGCAGTACTTC. The chain links TRBV4-2 to TRBJ2-7, with 10 bases fitting TRBD1. This CDR3 comprises 18 residues. The germline CDR1 and CDR2 sequences are LGHNA and YNFKEQ. V lost 4 bases to trimming and J lost 2 bases; unmatched junction nucleotides: 14.

The chain couples TRBV19 to TRBJ2-5; D not resolved. Per the germline V gene, CDR1 is LNHDA and CDR2 is SQIVND (reference sequence). The CDR3 runs 16 residues. V lost 1 base and J lost 4, with 16 bases in between. CDR3 sequence: CASSIGGAKYGETQYF. DNA for the CDR3: TGTGCCAGTAGTATAGGCGGAGCAAAATACGGAGAGACCCAGTACTTC.

The genes are TRBV4-2 and TRBJ2-3; perhaps TRBD1 as D (6 bases). V was pared by 2 bases and J by 6 bases, with 12 bases between. In germline, CDR1 is LGHNA, CDR2 YNFKEQ. This CDR3 spans 14 amino acids. The CDR3 DNA sequence: TGTGCCAGCAGCCAACCAGGGGATCCGGATACGCAGTATTTT. This codes for CASSQPGDPDTQYF.

The chain employs TRBV7-3 and TRBJ2-1, with D perhaps matching TRBD2 (5 bases). This CDR3 has 13 amino acids. The ends were cut back, 5 bases at V and 5 bases at J, with 10 bases in the middle. CDR1 SGHTA and CDR2 FQGTGA come from the germline V gene. CDR3 in amino acids: CASSGGANNEQFF. CDR3 DNA sequence: TGTGCCAGCAGCGGAGGAGCGAACAATGAGCAGTTCTTC.

The chain employs TRBV4-1 and TRBJ1-1; TRBD1 might be the D (5 bases). V lost 0 bases to trimming and J lost 3 bases, with 8 bases between them. The CDR3 has 14 residues. Germline CDR1 and CDR2: MGHRA and YSYEKL. CDR3 coding DNA: TGCGCCAGCAGCCAAGACACGGGGGACACTGAAGCTTTCTTT. It encodes CASSQDTGDTEAFF.

The chain has TRBV7-8 and TRBJ2-6; 7 nucleotides line up with TRBD2. This CDR3 has 17 residues. CDR1 and CDR2 from the germline V gene are SGHVS and FQNEAQ. V trimming: 5 bases; J trimming: 2 bases; junction bases outside the gene matches: 9. The chain's CDR3 is CASSPVGGGPGANVLTF. In DNA, the CDR3 is TGTGCCAGCAGCCCGGTGGGGGGAGGGCCTGGGGCCAACGTCCTGACTTTC. The full variable domain, with the rest looked up from reference TRBV7-8 and TRBJ2-6, is GAGVSQSPRYKVAKRGQDVALRCDPISGHVSLFWYQQALGQGPEFLTYFQNEAQLDKSGLPSDRFFAERPEGSVSTLKIQRTQQEDSAVYLCASSPVGGGPGANVLTFGAGSRLTVL.

The sample holds a few counts of this clone. The chain recombines TRBV5-4 with TRBJ1-6; D uncertain. The CDR3 covers 15 residues. CDR1 is SGHNT and CDR2 is YYREEE in the germline V gene (reference sequence). The V gene lost 4 bases and the J gene lost 5 bases, with 13 bases spanning the gap. CDR3 in amino acids: CASSREASNNSPLHF. CDR3 DNA sequence: TGTGCCAGCAGCCGAGAAGCGTCAAATAATTCACCCCTCCACTTT.

This clone was seen only once. This chain connects TRBV6-5 to TRBJ2-1; 8 bases line up with TRBD2. Trimming removed 0 bases from V and 4 bases from J; junction bases left unmatched: 5. This CDR3 region has 16 residues. Per the germline V gene, CDR1 is MNHEY and CDR2 is SVGAGI. This CDR3 is CASSYSLSGTYNEQFF. CDR3 DNA: TGTGCCAGCAGTTACTCCCTTAGCGGGACATACAATGAGCAGTTCTTC.

The gene calls are TRBV19 and TRBJ1-5; TRBD1 agrees at 10 bases. CDR1 and CDR2 (germline): LNHDA, SQIVND (reference sequence). The CDR3 has 14 residues. The CDR3 region has the DNA TGTGCGCTGGGGGGACAGGGGTACGATCAGCCCCAGCATTTT. Translation gives CALGGQGYDQPQHF.

The V and J genes are TRBV24-1 and TRBJ1-5; a weak D match, TRBD1 (6 bases). V dropped 2 bases and J dropped 2 bases, with 6 bases sitting between them. The CDR3 has 14 amino acids. Germline-derived CDR1 and CDR2 are KGHDR and SFDVKD. CDR3 sequence: CATSDYRGNQPQHF. CDR3 nucleotide sequence: TGTGCCACCAGTGATTACAGGGGCAATCAGCCCCAGCATTTT.

This clone is a singleton in its sample. This chain connects TRBV6-5 to TRBJ2-7; weak D call: TRBD1 (5 bases). CDR3 length: 15 residues. Deletions cut 5 bases from V and 0 bases from J, with 14 bases between. The germline CDR1 and CDR2 sequences are MNHEY and SVGAGI. The CDR3 spells CASSRTFKDSYEQYF. The CDR3 DNA is TGTGCCAGCAGTCGGACATTCAAGGACTCCTACGAGCAGTACTTC.

This clone was recorded once. V is TRBV5-1 and J is TRBJ1-3, with D possibly TRBD1 on 5 matching bases. The CDR3 sequence is 15 residues long. Per the germline V gene, CDR1 is SGHRS and CDR2 is YFSETQ. V lost 0 bases to trimming and J lost 0 bases, with 7 bases between them. The CDR3 DNA reads TGCGCCAGCAGCTTGGACGGGGGCTCTGGAAACACCATATATTTT. Translating gives CASSLDGGSGNTIYF.

The count of this clone is one. The chain couples TRBV6-6 to TRBJ2-7, with TRBD1 identical over 7 bases. Trimming at V came to 5 bases and at J to 3 bases, leaving 4 bases not matched to a gene. Germline V lookup: CDR1 MNHNY, CDR2 SVGAGI (reference sequence). This CDR3 has 13 amino acids. The CDR3 DNA reads TGTGCCAGCAGTAGGACAGGATACTACGAGCAGTACTTC. It encodes CASSRTGYYEQYF.

V and J are TRBV12-3 or TRBV12-4 and TRBJ1-5; weak D call: TRBD1 (5 bases). With 6 bases removed from V and 5 bases from J, the gap between germline ends came to 11 bases. The CDR3 totals 13 residues. This chain's CDR3 is CASRMTVHQPQHF. In DNA form, the CDR3 reads TGTGCCAGCAGGATGACAGTACATCAGCCCCAGCATTTT.

The genes are TRBV7-2 and TRBJ2-7; 7 bases line up with TRBD1. CDR1 is SGHTA, CDR2 FQGNSA, per germline. The trim removed 9 bases at V and 3 bases at J, leaving 11 bases unmatched. This CDR3 contains 14 residues. The CDR3 region is CASHNRDSDYEQYF. For the CDR3, the DNA is TGTGCCAGTCATAATCGGGACAGCGACTACGAGCAGTACTTC.

The V call is TRBV7-6, the J call TRBJ2-3; 10 bases map to TRBD2. Germline V gene lookup returns CDR1 SGHVS and CDR2 FNYEAQ. The length of the CDR3 is 16 residues. Trimming at V came to 0 bases and at J to 5 bases, leaving 5 bases not matched to a gene. In DNA form, the CDR3 reads TGTGCCAGCAGCTTAGCGAGCGGGAGGGTAGGAGATACGCAGTATTTT. Translating gives CASSLASGRVGDTQYF. Looking up the rest from reference TRBV7-6 and TRBJ2-3 gives the full variable domain: GAGVSQSPRYKVTKRGQDVALRCDPISGHVSLYWYRQALGQGPEFLTYFNYEAQQDKSGLPNDRFSAERPEGSISTLTIQRTEQRDSAMYRCASSLASGRVGDTQYFGPGTRLTVL.

This clone was seen a few times. The DNA of the CDR3 is TGTGCCTGGAGTGAAGGCTTGGGGCGTCATTCACCCCTCCACTTT. Encoded protein: CAWSEGLGRHSPLHF. The chain couples TRBV30 to TRBJ1-6, with D possibly being TRBD1 (5 bases). CDR1 is GTSNPN and CDR2 is SVGIG in the germline V gene (reference sequence). Between the trimmed V and J ends, which lost 1 base and 8 bases, there was a span of 15 bases. This CDR3 spans 15 amino acids.

The genes are TRBV7-3 and TRBJ2-7; 8 bases align to TRBD2. CDR1 SGHTA and CDR2 FQGTGA come from the germline V gene. CDR3 length: 13 residues. With 3 bases clipped from V and 5 bases from J, the junction kept 3 bases outside the gene matches. The CDR3 sequence is CASSLTSVNEQYF. DNA for the CDR3: TGTGCCAGCAGCTTGACTAGCGTTAACGAGCAGTACTTC.